A single sample gave rise to the 26 T cell receptor beta chains below, sequenced in a study of T-cell reconstitution after alpha-beta-depleted transplantation in children. TCRbeta library preparation incorporated unique molecular identifiers. TCRdb processed the PCR reads anew with MiXCR; each CDR3 protein has one entry. The sample has approximately 590,000 distinct CDR3 sequences, roughly a tenth seen once. The sequences come from PBMCs from the stem cell graft donor, collected from the stem cell graft. Receptors originate from a human donor who donated a stem cell graft to a child with acute myeloid leukemia.

Only a few counts were recorded for this clonotype. This rearrangement joins TRBV20-1 to TRBJ1-5, with 7 nucleotides matching TRBD1. This CDR3 spans 14 amino acids. Per germline, CDR1 DFQATT and CDR2 SNEGSKA (reference sequence). Trimming at V came to 6 bases and at J to 6 bases, leaving 11 bases not matched to a gene. CDR3 sequence reads: CSAPENRGTQPQHF. The CDR3, as DNA: TGCAGTGCACCAGAGAACAGGGGAACTCAGCCCCAGCATTTT.

This clonotype was detected many times. V and J are TRBV6-1 and TRBJ2-4; 10 bases agree with TRBD1. This CDR3 contains 13 residues. From germline, CDR1 is MNHNS and CDR2 SASEGT. Losses at the gene ends were 5 bases for V and 7 bases for J; bases not matched to a gene: 2. CDR3 DNA: TGTGCCAGCAGTAGGGGACAGGGGAACATTCAGTACTTC. This codes for CASSRGQGNIQYF.

The chain employs TRBV20-1 and TRBJ1-4; 7 bases match TRBD1. Germline CDR1 and CDR2: DFQATT and SNEGSKA (reference sequence). Germline trimming cut 6 bases from V and 7 bases from J; bases unmatched to any gene: 5. The CDR3 is made up of 12 amino acids. The DNA for the CDR3 is TGCAGTGCCAGGGGGTCTCGTGAAAAACTGTTTTTT. Protein product: CSARGSREKLFF.

This chain uses TRBV24-1 with TRBJ2-5; TRBD1 is a possible D gene (5 bases). V shed 3 bases and J shed 5 bases, with 15 bases lying between them. The CDR3 has 15 amino acids. CDR1 and CDR2 (germline): KGHDR, SFDVKD. This chain's CDR3 is CATSDGAGLGETQYF. The CDR3 DNA sequence: TGTGCCACCAGTGATGGGGCAGGGCTGGGGGAGACCCAGTACTTC.

This chain uses TRBV6-1 with TRBJ1-1, with 10 bases that match TRBD1. With V trimmed by 8 bases and J by 1 base, 7 bases remained unmatched. Germline V lookup: CDR1 MNHNS, CDR2 SASEGT. This CDR3 is 15 amino acids long. In DNA form, the CDR3 reads TGTGCCAGCTGTACCGGGACAGGGGCGAACACTGAAGCTTTCTTT. Translating gives CASCTGTGANTEAFF.

V gene TRBV20-1 combines with J gene TRBJ1-4; D unresolved. V was pared by 5 bases and J by 4 bases, with 14 bases between. This CDR3 region has 14 residues. The germline gives CDR1 DFQATT, CDR2 SNEGSKA (reference sequence). The CDR3 nucleotides are TGCAGTGCTCGAGTGGCAACGGGTAATGAAAAACTGTTTTTT. This codes for CSARVATGNEKLFF.

The genes are TRBV13 and TRBJ2-2; a possible D gene is TRBD2 (5 bases). The germline V gene has CDR1 PRHDT and CDR2 FYEKMQ (reference sequence). This CDR3 region has 16 residues. The germline V and J ends were trimmed by 1 base and 1 base, with 10 bases remaining between them. CDR3 nucleotide sequence: TGTGCCAGCAGCTTAGAAGGAGCGGAGAACACCGGGGAGCTGTTTTTT. Translated, it gives CASSLEGAENTGELFF.

This clonotype was picked up a small number of times. V is TRBV12-3 or TRBV12-4 and J is TRBJ2-5; 10 bases fit TRBD1. This CDR3 has 15 amino acids. V lost 5 bases, J lost 3 bases, and 6 bases stayed unmatched. CDR3 loop: CASSRGQGREETQYF. For the CDR3, the DNA is TGTGCCAGCAGTCGGGGACAGGGGAGGGAAGAGACCCAGTACTTC.

The chain uses TRBV10-3 and TRBJ2-7, with 10 bases that match TRBD2. The CDR3 is 14 amino acids. Germline lookup yields CDR1 ENHRY and CDR2 SYGVKD. V shed 4 bases, J shed 0 bases, and the junction held 0 bases outside the gene matches. The CDR3 sequence: CAISGTSGSYEQYF. The CDR3 region has the DNA TGTGCCATCAGTGGGACTAGCGGCTCCTACGAGCAGTACTTC.

This clonotype was seen ten or more times. V is TRBV2 and J is TRBJ2-2; no firm D call. This CDR3 spans 15 amino acids. V was shortened by 1 base and J by 0 bases, with 6 bases between the two germline ends. Germline V gene lookup returns CDR1 SNHLY and CDR2 FYNNEI. CDR3 bases: TGTGCCAGCAGTGAAGTTCGGGCGAACACCGGGGAGCTGTTTTTT. It is translated as CASSEVRANTGELFF.

A few counts support this clonotype. The chain is built from TRBV14 and TRBJ2-1; TRBD2 is a possible D gene (5 bases). V shed 0 bases and J shed 7 bases, with 10 bases lying between them. The germline V gene has CDR1 SGHDN and CDR2 FVKESK. The CDR3 spans 14 residues. CDR3 sequence reads: CASSQDSRDNEQFF. The DNA of the CDR3 is TGTGCCAGCAGCCAAGATTCCCGGGATAATGAGCAGTTCTTC.

This clonotype turned up a few times. This chain links TRBV13 with TRBJ2-2; D not certain. The CDR3 spans 15 residues. Germline assignment: CDR1 PRHDT and CDR2 FYEKMQ (reference sequence). V was pared by 4 bases and J by 1 base, with 10 bases between. CDR3 residues: CASSYLSRNTGELFF. The CDR3 nucleotides read TGTGCCAGCAGCTACCTCTCGCGGAACACCGGGGAGCTGTTTTTT.

This clonotype was picked up a small number of times. The chain recombines TRBV20-1 with TRBJ2-3; 8 bases are a match to TRBD2. V trimming: 6 bases; J trimming: 4 bases; junction bases outside the gene matches: 12. The V gene's germline CDR1 is DFQATT and CDR2 SNEGSKA (reference sequence). This CDR3 is built from 15 residues. The CDR3 DNA is TGCAGTGCCCGGCCCAGCGGGAGATGGGCAGATACGCAGTATTTT. Translation: CSARPSGRWADTQYF.

The chain links TRBV6-2 or TRBV6-3 to TRBJ2-1; 10 nucleotides match TRBD2. Germline V gene sequence: CDR1 MNHEY, CDR2 SVGEGT. The CDR3 runs to 16 residues. The junction had 7 bases not matched to a gene; V was cut back by 0 bases and J by 8 bases. The CDR3 DNA follows: TGTGCCAGCAGTTACTCGGGTCTAGCGGGAGTCCATGAGCAGTTCTTC. It yields the protein CASSYSGLAGVHEQFF.

Here the CDR3 reads CAWSVPRTSGVRQFF. The CDR3 bases are TGTGCCTGGAGTGTACCCAGGACTAGCGGGGTGAGGCAGTTCTTC. This chain links TRBV30 with TRBJ2-1; 12 bases align to TRBD2. V lost 0 bases and J lost 12; bases outside the gene matches: 9. The CDR3 contains 15 residues. Germline V CDR1 and CDR2: GTSNPN, SVGIG (reference sequence).

The CDR3 bases are TGCAGCTGTACCCGAGCTGGGGCCAACGTCCTGACTTTC. Its protein is CSCTRAGANVLTF. The rearrangement joins TRBV29-1 to TRBJ2-6; D is undetermined. CDR1 and CDR2 from the germline V gene are SQVTM and ANQGSEA. This CDR3 contains 13 residues. Trimming pared 8 bases from V and 2 bases from J, leaving 10 bases between.

This clonotype was seen ten or more times. The CDR3 DNA sequence: TGTGCCAGCAGTGAAGCCGTAGACTCCTACAATGAGCAGTTCTTC. Its translation: CASSEAVDSYNEQFF. The rearrangement links TRBV6-1 to TRBJ2-1; no definite D call. CDR3 length: 15 residues. V was pared by 0 bases and J by 0 bases, with 6 bases between. In germline, CDR1 is MNHNS, CDR2 SASEGT.

The J gene is TRBJ1-5, the V gene TRBV27, with 7 bases that match TRBD1. Per the germline V gene, CDR1 is MNHEY and CDR2 is SMNVEV (reference sequence). The CDR3 is 14 residues long. V lost 4 bases and J lost 5; bases outside the gene matches: 5. The CDR3 DNA follows: TGTGCCAGCAGTTACAGGGGAGGGGATCAGCCCCAGCATTTT. Encoded protein: CASSYRGGDQPQHF.

This clonotype was counted between two and nine times. A read error may produce the germline difference seen at one junction end. The rearrangement joins TRBV7-7 to TRBJ2-5; the D gene is possibly TRBD1 (6 bases). Germline-derived CDR1 and CDR2 are SSHAT and FNYEAQ (reference sequence). This CDR3 comprises 14 residues. Here the CDR3 reads CASSRDNRLETQYF. DNA for the CDR3: TGTGCTAGCAGTCGGGACAACCGGTTGGAGACCCAGTACTTC.

In this sample, this clonotype turned up a few times. The chain joins TRBV20-1 to TRBJ2-1, with TRBD2 matching over 7 bases. V gave up 5 bases and J gave up 4 bases; unmatched junction bases: 14. Germline assignment: CDR1 DFQATT and CDR2 SNEGSKA (reference sequence). The CDR3 covers 16 residues. The CDR3 nucleotides read TGCAGTGCTCTTGGGAGGGCCGCTGGGGTATACAATGAGCAGTTCTTC. Translation: CSALGRAAGVYNEQFF.

This clonotype was detected only a few times. The chain's CDR3 is CASATGANYGYTF. The CDR3 nucleotides read TGTGCCAGCGCGACAGGGGCTAACTATGGCTACACCTTC. The chain recombines TRBV28 with TRBJ1-2, with 8 bases fitting TRBD1. V trimming: 8 bases; J trimming: 0 bases; junction bases outside the gene matches: 2. CDR1 MDHEN and CDR2 SYDVKM come from the germline V gene. The CDR3 spans 13 residues.

This clonotype has a count of ten or more. This rearrangement joins TRBV19 to TRBJ2-1, with 12 bases identical to TRBD2. CDR1 LNHDA and CDR2 SQIVND come from the germline V gene (reference sequence). The V segment lost 7 bases and the J segment 10 bases; nucleotides outside the gene matches: 11. This CDR3 has 15 residues. The CDR3 here is CASTPLAGGSWEQFF. CDR3 nucleotide sequence: TGTGCCAGTACCCCACTAGCGGGAGGATCATGGGAGCAGTTCTTC. The full variable domain, its missing parts supplied by reference TRBV19 and TRBJ2-1, is DGGITQSPKYLFRKEGQNVTLSCEQNLNHDAMYWYRQDPGQGLRLIYYSQIVNDFQKGDIAEGYSVSREKKESFPLTVTSAQKNPTAFYLCASTPLAGGSWEQFFGPGTRLTVL.

This clonotype was seen at least ten times. This chain joins TRBV10-3 and TRBJ2-1; 10 bases fit TRBD2. Germline CDR1 is ENHRY and CDR2 is SYGVKD. J lost 5 bases, V lost 6 bases, and 7 bases had no gene match. The CDR3 sequence is 15 residues long. The CDR3 DNA sequence: TGTGCCATCAGCAGAGCGGGGGGGCCCGACAATGAGCAGTTCTTC. Residues: CAISRAGGPDNEQFF.

V is TRBV6-5 and J is TRBJ1-2, with D uncertain. Germline CDR1 is MNHEY and CDR2 is SVGAGI. The CDR3 length is 11 residues. Trimming took 6 bases from V and 8 from J, leaving 10 bases between them. The CDR3 reads CASSPGRGYTF. CDR3 nucleotides: TGTGCCAGCAGCCCCGGACGGGGCTACACCTTC.

This clonotype has a handful of counts. This rearrangement joins TRBV7-2 to TRBJ2-2; D is ambiguous. The germline V and J ends were trimmed by 5 bases and 7 bases, with 8 bases remaining between them. CDR1 and CDR2 (germline): SGHTA, FQGNSA. The CDR3 is made up of 12 amino acids. CDR3 bases: TGTGCCAGCAGCCACTCCCACGGGGAGCTGTTTTTT. It translates to CASSHSHGELFF.

This clonotype was observed many times. This rearrangement joins TRBV29-1 to TRBJ2-3; 7 bases fit TRBD2. The trim removed 2 bases at V and 5 bases at J, leaving 13 bases unmatched. The CDR3 is 16 residues long. The germline gives CDR1 SQVTM, CDR2 ANQGSEA. CDR3 in DNA: TGCAGCGTTGAATTGCTGGGCGGGAGAGTGCGAGATACGCAGTATTTT. Translation gives CSVELLGGRVRDTQYF.